This T cell receptor beta chain was profiled in a study of somatic mutations in cytotoxic T cells in rheumatoid arthritis. Sequencing used immunoSEQ multiplex PCR; TCRdb keeps in-frame clones, though not all of them. This sample has around 20,000 clones, with approximately 83% found just once. The CDR3 runs to 19 residues. V shed 0 bases, J shed 4 bases, and the junction held 15 bases outside the gene matches. Germline V gene data show CDR1 as SGDLS and CDR2 as YYNGEE. This chain links TRBV9 with TRBJ1-4, with 7 bases matching TRBD1. Source material: CD8+ T cells sorted from blood. This TCR came from a man aged 18 to 29 with rheumatoid arthritis. CDR3 loop: CASSVDPNSYRGDNEKLFF. The CDR3 region has the DNA TGTGCCAGCAGCGTAGATCCCAATTCCTACAGGGGCGATAATGAAAAACTGTTTTTT.